This T cell receptor beta chain was recorded in a study of blood T cell repertoires in COVID-19. Across the whole study: Researchers got acute and convalescent COVID-19 samples from the United States, Italy and Spain. PBMCs, B-cell-depleted T cells, or T cells were the source of the cDNA or gDNA that made up the material.

As originally analysed: Reference gene primer amplification gave nucleated cell count estimates. Assay: immunoSEQ multiplex PCR; the TCRdb copy retains only in-frame clones and omits some. V and J calls and clone size are those listed in that table; D and trimming were worked out from the DNA. The table shows nearly 90,000 clones, with around 88% occurring only once. With V trimmed by 3 bases and J by 11 bases, 15 bases remained unmatched. Germline V gene lookup returns CDR1 LNHDA and CDR2 SQIVND (reference sequence). There are 15 residues in the CDR3. The TCR was taken from a man between 60 and 75 years old with acute or convalescent COVID-19. The sequenced material came from peripheral blood. The chain couples TRBV19 to TRBJ1-1, with TRBD1 identical over 7 bases. The CDR3 sequence is CASSIAADRPGSAFF. For the CDR3, the DNA is TGTGCCAGTAGTATCGCAGCGGACAGGCCGGGGAGCGCTTTCTTT. Looking up the rest from reference TRBV19 and TRBJ1-1 gives the full variable domain: DGGITQSPKYLFRKEGQNVTLSCEQNLNHDAMYWYRQDPGQGLRLIYYSQIVNDFQKGDIAEGYSVSREKKESFPLTVTSAQKNPTAFYLCASSIAADRPGSAFFGQGTRLTVV.